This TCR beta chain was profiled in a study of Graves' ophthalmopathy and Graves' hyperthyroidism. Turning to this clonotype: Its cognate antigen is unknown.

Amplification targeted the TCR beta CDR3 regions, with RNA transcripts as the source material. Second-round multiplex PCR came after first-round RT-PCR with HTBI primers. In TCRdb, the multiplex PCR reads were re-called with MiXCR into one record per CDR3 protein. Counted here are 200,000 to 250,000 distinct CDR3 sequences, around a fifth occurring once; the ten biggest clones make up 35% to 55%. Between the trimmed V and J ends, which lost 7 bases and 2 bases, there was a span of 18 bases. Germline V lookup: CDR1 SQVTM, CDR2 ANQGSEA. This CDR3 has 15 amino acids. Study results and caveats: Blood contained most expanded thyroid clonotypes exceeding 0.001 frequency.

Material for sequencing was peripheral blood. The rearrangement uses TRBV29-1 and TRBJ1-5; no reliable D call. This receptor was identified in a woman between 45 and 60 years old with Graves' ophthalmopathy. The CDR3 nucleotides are TGCAGCGCTATCCTGTCAGGAGGCGGCAATCAGCCCCAGCATTTT. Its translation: CSAILSGGGNQPQHF.